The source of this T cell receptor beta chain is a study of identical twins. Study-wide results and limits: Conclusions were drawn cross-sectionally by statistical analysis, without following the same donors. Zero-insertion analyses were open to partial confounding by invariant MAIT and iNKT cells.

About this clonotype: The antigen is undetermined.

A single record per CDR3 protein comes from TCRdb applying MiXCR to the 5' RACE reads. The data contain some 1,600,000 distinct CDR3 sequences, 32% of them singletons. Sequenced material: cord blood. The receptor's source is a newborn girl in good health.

The chain's CDR3 is CASSLSRDSRYGYTF. In nucleotides, the CDR3 is TGTGCCAGCAGTTTATCCCGGGACAGTCGTTATGGCTACACCTTC. V gene TRBV6-4 combines with J gene TRBJ1-2; 7 nucleotides align to TRBD1. This CDR3 region has 15 residues. Trimming removed 5 bases from V and 5 bases from J; junction bases left unmatched: 11. Germline V gene sequence: CDR1 MRHNA, CDR2 SNTAGT.